This T cell receptor beta chain was found in a study of blood T cell repertoires in COVID-19. The ends were cut back, 7 bases at V and 1 base at J, with 13 bases in the middle. Germline V lookup: CDR1 MDHEN, CDR2 SYDVKM. The CDR3 length is 15 residues. TCRdb's copy holds only in-frame clones and misses some; the assay was immunoSEQ multiplex PCR. The sample lists 90,000 to 130,000 clones, around 83% seen once, with just over 4% in the top ten. The TCR was taken from a woman between 65 and 79 years old with acute or convalescent COVID-19. The gene calls are TRBV28 and TRBJ2-2; D is undetermined. The sequencing input was peripheral blood. The CDR3 DNA follows: TGTGCCAGCAATGTACTTGAGCAGAACACCGGGGAGCTGTTTTTT. Translation: CASNVLEQNTGELFF.